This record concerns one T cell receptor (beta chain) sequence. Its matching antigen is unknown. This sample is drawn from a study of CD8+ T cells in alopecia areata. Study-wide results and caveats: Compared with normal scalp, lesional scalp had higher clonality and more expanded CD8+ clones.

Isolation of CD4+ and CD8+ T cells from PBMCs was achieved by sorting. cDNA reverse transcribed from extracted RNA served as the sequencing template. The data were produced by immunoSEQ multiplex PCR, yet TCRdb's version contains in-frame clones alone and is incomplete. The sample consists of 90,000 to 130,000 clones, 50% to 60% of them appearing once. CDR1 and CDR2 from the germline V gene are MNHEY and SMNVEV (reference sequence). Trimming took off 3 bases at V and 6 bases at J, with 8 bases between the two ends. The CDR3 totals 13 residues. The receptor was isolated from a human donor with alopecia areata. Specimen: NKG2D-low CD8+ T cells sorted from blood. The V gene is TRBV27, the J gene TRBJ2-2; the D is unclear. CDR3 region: CASSFSQAGELFF. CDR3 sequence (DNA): TGTGCCAGCAGTTTTTCGCAAGCCGGGGAGCTGTTTTTT.